This T cell receptor beta chain was sequenced during a study of blood T cell repertoires in COVID-19. CDR3 length: 13 amino acids. V lost 7 bases and J lost 7, with 16 bases in between. CDR1 SGHTA and CDR2 FQGNSA come from the germline V gene. Method: immunoSEQ multiplex PCR; TCRdb's copy keeps in-frame clones and lacks some. The repertoire holds approximately 300,000 clones, with 85% as singletons. The sequencing input was peripheral blood. This sequence was found in a woman aged 45-59 years with active or convalescent COVID-19. This chain uses TRBV7-2 with TRBJ1-1; possibly TRBD1 for D (6 bases). The CDR3 coding sequence is TGTGCCAGCATGTACACTAGGGGGGGTGAAGCTTTCTTT. It yields the protein CASMYTRGGEAFF.